What follows are 30 T cell receptor beta chains derived from one specimen sequenced in a study of regulatory T cells in long-lasting Graves disease. Sequencing libraries for TCR beta were prepared with iRepertoire HTBI primers and Arm-PCR of CDR3 regions. TCRdb used MiXCR to reprocess the multiplex PCR reads, holding one entry per CDR3 protein. The sample consists of 400,000 to 450,000 distinct CDR3 sequences, about 16% of them appearing once. The time point was: newly diagnosed GD, antithyroid drugs for less than 3 months. TCR sequences were obtained from RNA taken from PBMCs. The sample was also reused in another study, on T cells in Graves' hyperthyroidism and ophthalmopathy.

This specimen consisted of peripheral blood mononuclear cells (PBMCs), obtained at new diagnosis, from a patient treated with antithyroid drugs. These receptors were obtained from a woman in her 30s with Graves disease.

This clonotype showed up many times. The rearrangement links TRBV27 to TRBJ2-5; D is ambiguous. This CDR3 is built from 11 residues. Germline V gene lookup returns CDR1 MNHEY and CDR2 SMNVEV (reference sequence). Deletions cut 7 bases from V and 5 bases from J, with 8 bases between. CDR3 nucleotide sequence: TGTGCCAGCACCCACGGGGAGACCCAGTACTTC. It translates to CASTHGETQYF.

This clonotype was counted between two and nine times. The chain couples TRBV29-1 to TRBJ2-5; 9 bases line up with TRBD1. V lost 4 bases to trimming and J lost 5 bases; unmatched junction nucleotides: 8. The germline gives CDR1 SQVTM, CDR2 ANQGSEA. This CDR3 is 14 amino acids long. CDR3 DNA sequence: TGCAGCGTTGTTCACAGGGGGCGCAGTGAGACCCAGTACTTC. Encoded protein: CSVVHRGRSETQYF.

This clonotype was observed many times. CDR3 sequence (DNA): TGTGCCAGCAGTGAAGGCGCGGACTACAATGAGCAGTTCTTC. Protein sequence: CASSEGADYNEQFF. V usage is TRBV6-2 or TRBV6-3 and J usage is TRBJ2-1, with no clear D. The CDR3 has 14 residues. CDR1 and CDR2 (germline): MNHEY, SVGEGT. Deletions cut 5 bases from V and 3 bases from J, with 11 bases between.

This clonotype was picked up a small number of times. The chain links TRBV6-1 to TRBJ2-1; 8 positions match TRBD1. Looked up from germline, CDR1 is MNHNS and CDR2 is SASEGT. Germline trimming cut 8 bases from V and 6 bases from J; bases unmatched to any gene: 0. The CDR3 has 11 residues. The CDR3 DNA is TGTGCCAGCGGACAGGGCAATGAGCAGTTCTTC. Encoded protein: CASGQGNEQFF.

This clonotype was seen only a few times. The V and J genes are TRBV7-2 and TRBJ1-2; D is undetermined. The CDR3 contains 14 residues. CDR1 is SGHTA and CDR2 is FQGNSA in the germline V gene. Trimming pared 6 bases from V and 4 bases from J, leaving 15 bases between. CDR3 coding DNA: TGTGCCAGCAGTTTGGATACCGCCGGCTATGGCTACACCTTC. Its translation is CASSLDTAGYGYTF.

This clonotype came up many times. The chain joins TRBV10-3 to TRBJ1-1; D is ambiguous. This CDR3 is 13 amino acids long. Deletions cut 6 bases from V and 1 base from J, with 9 bases between. Germline V lookup: CDR1 ENHRY, CDR2 SYGVKD. The CDR3 reads CAIRNTANTEAFF. DNA for the CDR3: TGTGCCATCAGGAACACAGCGAACACTGAAGCTTTCTTT.

This clonotype has a handful of counts. The V gene is TRBV3-1, the J gene TRBJ2-7, with D possibly being TRBD1 (5 bases). CDR1 is LGHDT, CDR2 YNNKEL, per germline (reference sequence). Trimming pared 0 bases from V and 7 bases from J, leaving 10 bases between. The CDR3 loop spans 13 amino acids. The CDR3 nucleotides read TGTGCCAGCAGCCAAGAGGGGCCCGGGGAGCAGTACTTC. Translation: CASSQEGPGEQYF.

This clonotype was found many times. The chain combines TRBV15 with TRBJ2-5, with 10 bases that match TRBD1. The germline CDR1 and CDR2 sequences are LNHNV and YYDKDF (reference sequence). This CDR3 region has 14 residues. The V gene end was trimmed by 9 bases and the J gene end by 2 bases; junction bases not matched to a gene: 6. CDR3 DNA sequence: TGTGCCACGACAGGGGGCGCAGAGCAAGAGACCCAGTACTTC. This codes for CATTGGAEQETQYF.

The table lists this clonotype with many counts. The chain joins TRBV11-2 to TRBJ1-2; TRBD1 agrees at 7 bases. The CDR3 runs to 16 residues. The germline V gene encodes CDR1 SGHAT and CDR2 FQNNGV. The J segment lost 0 bases and the V segment lost 6 bases, leaving 10 bases of the junction unmatched. CDR3 DNA sequence: TGTGCCAGCAGTCCCGTCCGGGACAGACCTAACTATGGCTACACCTTC. It is translated as CASSPVRDRPNYGYTF.

CDR3 nucleotide sequence: TGTGCCAGCAGCTCCGAGATCCGTGGAGAGACCCAGTACTTC. It encodes CASSSEIRGETQYF. This sequence joins TRBV7-2 and TRBJ2-5, with D unclear. This CDR3 has 14 amino acids. Germline values: CDR1 SGHTA, CDR2 FQGNSA. Trimming took off 4 bases at V and 4 bases at J, with 13 bases between the two ends.

This clonotype was detected ten times or more. The chain links TRBV2 to TRBJ2-2; no reliable D call. Germline CDR1 reads SNHLY; CDR2 reads FYNNEI. The CDR3 contains 14 residues. V dropped 0 bases and J dropped 2 bases, with 4 bases sitting between them. The chain's CDR3 is CASSEAQNTGELFF. CDR3 DNA sequence: TGTGCCAGCAGTGAAGCGCAAAACACCGGGGAGCTGTTTTTT. The full variable domain, in which reference TRBV2 and TRBJ2-2 provide the parts outside the CDR3, is EPEVTQTPSHQVTQMGQEVILRCVPISNHLYFYWYRQILGQKVEFLVSFYNNEISEKSEIFDDQFSVERPDGSNFTLKIRSTKLEDSAMYFCASSEAQNTGELFFGEGSRLTVL.

This clonotype was seen repeatedly, ten times or more. The rearrangement uses TRBV28 and TRBJ1-6; D not certain. V lost 3 bases and J 10 bases, leaving 4 bases between the germline ends. CDR3 length equals 11 residues. CDR1 and CDR2 from the germline V gene are MDHEN and SYDVKM. The CDR3 here is CASSFGSPLHF. CDR3 bases: TGTGCCAGCAGTTTCGGGTCACCCCTCCACTTT.

This clonotype has a count of ten or more. The rearrangement uses TRBV11-2 and TRBJ2-7; D is possibly TRBD2 (5 bases). Trimming took off 2 bases at V and 3 bases at J, with 11 bases between the two ends. CDR1 SGHAT and CDR2 FQNNGV come from the germline V gene. The CDR3 runs 14 residues. CDR3 DNA sequence: TGTGCCAGCAGCTTATATGAGGGTAGCTACGAGCAGTACTTC. The encoded protein is CASSLYEGSYEQYF.

This clonotype was detected ten times or more. The chain employs TRBV20-1 and TRBJ2-7, with D tentatively TRBD2 (6 bases). The germline gives CDR1 DFQATT, CDR2 SNEGSKA (reference sequence). This CDR3 spans 14 amino acids. The V gene lost 2 bases and the J gene lost 4 bases, with 15 bases spanning the gap. The CDR3 DNA reads as TGCAGTGCTAGAACTTCGGAGGGTGGGTACGAGCAGTACTTC. It encodes CSARTSEGGYEQYF.

This clonotype was counted ten times or more. The J gene is TRBJ2-1, the V gene TRBV6-5, with a possible D match to TRBD1 (6 bases). There are 17 residues in the CDR3. The germline V gene encodes CDR1 MNHEY and CDR2 SVGAGI. Trimming left V 0 bases short and J 1 base short, with 13 bases between. In nucleotides, the CDR3 is TGTGCCAGCAGTTACTCGATGGGGGCGCGGTCCTACAATGAGCAGTTCTTC. Translation gives CASSYSMGARSYNEQFF.

This clonotype was seen many times. J is TRBJ2-7 and V is TRBV13, with 9 bases identical to TRBD2. With 5 bases clipped from V and 4 bases from J, the junction kept 15 bases outside the gene matches. Looked up from germline, CDR1 is PRHDT and CDR2 is FYEKMQ (reference sequence). CDR3 length: 17 residues. The CDR3 reads CASSPDVISGSGYEQYF. The CDR3 DNA follows: TGTGCCAGCAGCCCCGACGTTATTAGCGGGAGTGGGTACGAGCAGTACTTC.

This clonotype was detected many times. The rearrangement links TRBV4-1 to TRBJ1-1; no definite D call. Trimming cost V 0 bases and J 1 base, with 12 bases left between them. CDR3 length: 16 residues. Germline values: CDR1 MGHRA, CDR2 YSYEKL. Here the CDR3 DNA reads TGCGCCAGCAGCCAAGAATTTACGGTTTGGAACACTGAAGCTTTCTTT. Protein sequence: CASSQEFTVWNTEAFF.

J is TRBJ2-3 and V is TRBV20-1; 9 nucleotides agree with TRBD2. CDR1 is DFQATT, CDR2 SNEGSKA, per germline (reference sequence). J gave up 6 bases and V 0 bases, and 13 bases lay outside the gene matches. This CDR3 contains 17 residues. CDR3 protein: CSARDYRASGARDTQYF. The CDR3 region has the DNA TGCAGTGCTAGAGATTATAGGGCTAGCGGGGCCCGGGATACGCAGTATTTT.

This clonotype was recorded at least ten times. V and J are TRBV3-1 and TRBJ1-2; possibly TRBD1 for D (5 bases). The CDR3 runs 13 residues. The germline V gene has CDR1 LGHDT and CDR2 YNNKEL (reference sequence). Trimming stripped 4 bases from V and 6 bases from J, with 12 bases between. CDR3 amino acids: CASSLDSQDGYTF. Written as DNA, the CDR3 is TGTGCCAGCAGCCTAGACAGTCAGGATGGCTACACCTTC.

The chain uses TRBV4-2 and TRBJ1-5; D is uncertain. The germline V gene has CDR1 LGHNA and CDR2 YNFKEQ. The CDR3 sequence is 15 residues long. Trimming took off 0 bases at V and 0 bases at J, with 6 bases between the two ends. The CDR3 DNA is TGTGCCAGCAGCCAAGATCCAGATAGCAATCAGCCCCAGCATTTT. Protein sequence: CASSQDPDSNQPQHF.

Ten or more counts support this clonotype. The gene calls are TRBV6-1 and TRBJ2-1, with 10 bases that match TRBD2. CDR1 is MNHNS and CDR2 is SASEGT in the germline V gene. There are 13 residues in the CDR3. V was pared by 8 bases and J by 4 bases, with 2 bases of the junction left unmatched. DNA for the CDR3: TGTGCCAGCGGGACTAGCGTATACAATGAGCAGTTCTTC. Translation: CASGTSVYNEQFF.

This clonotype appeared many times. The chain combines TRBV5-1 with TRBJ2-1, with 11 bases that match TRBD2. The CDR3 has 20 amino acids. Trimming removed 3 bases from V and 0 bases from J; junction bases left unmatched: 14. The germline gives CDR1 SGHRS, CDR2 YFSETQ. CDR3 residues: CASSSLAGARGESSYNEQFF. As DNA, the CDR3 is TGCGCCAGCAGCTCACTAGCGGGGGCGCGGGGGGAGAGCTCCTACAATGAGCAGTTCTTC.

J is TRBJ2-1 and V is TRBV30, with 11 bases identical to TRBD2. V lost 6 bases to trimming and J lost 7 bases; unmatched junction nucleotides: 8. This CDR3 comprises 14 residues. CDR1 GTSNPN and CDR2 SVGIG come from the germline V gene (reference sequence). CDR3 DNA sequence: TGTGCCTGTAACGGACTAGCGGGTTTTAATGAGCAGTTCTTC. Protein: CACNGLAGFNEQFF.

This clonotype was counted at least ten times. The chain uses TRBV7-2 and TRBJ1-1; TRBD1 aligns across 10 bases. The V gene's germline CDR1 is SGHTA and CDR2 FQGNSA. The CDR3 covers 16 residues. The V segment lost 4 bases and the J segment 1 base; nucleotides outside the gene matches: 6. The CDR3 nucleotides are TGTGCCAGCAGCTCCGGGACAGGGGCGGGGAACACTGAAGCTTTCTTT. Its protein is CASSSGTGAGNTEAFF.

This clonotype was counted ten times or more. The CDR3 nucleotides read TGTGCCACCAGCGGAGGTTGGGCAGTCACCTACAATGAGCAGTTCTTC. This gives the protein CATSGGWAVTYNEQFF. The genes are TRBV15 and TRBJ2-1; D is possibly TRBD2 (5 bases). Germline values: CDR1 LNHNV, CDR2 YYDKDF (reference sequence). V was trimmed by 5 bases and J by 2 bases, leaving 16 bases between them. The CDR3 consists of 16 residues.

This clonotype was recorded many times. The gene calls are TRBV7-9 and TRBJ2-7; TRBD1 is a possible D gene (6 bases). Germline V gene data show CDR1 as SEHNR and CDR2 as FQNEAQ (reference sequence). The V gene lost 5 bases and the J gene lost 0 bases, with 14 bases spanning the gap. The CDR3 is made up of 15 amino acids. The CDR3 sequence: CASSDRQVRSYEQYF. Written as DNA, the CDR3 is TGTGCCAGCAGCGACCGACAGGTACGCTCCTACGAGCAGTACTTC. Full variable domain (rest looked up from reference TRBV7-9 and TRBJ2-7): DTGVSQNPRHKITKRGQNVTFRCDPISEHNRLYWYRQTLGQGPEFLTYFQNEAQLEKSRLLSDRFSAERPKGSFSTLEIQRTEQGDSAMYLCASSDRQVRSYEQYFGPGTRLTVT.

This clonotype was recorded many times. The rearrangement joins TRBV2 to TRBJ2-3, with unresolved D. The CDR3 spans 15 residues. The ends were cut back, 2 bases at V and 0 bases at J, with 9 bases in the middle. In germline, CDR1 is SNHLY, CDR2 FYNNEI. Written as DNA, the CDR3 is TGTGCCAGCAGTGAAATGGTAATGAGCACAGATACGCAGTATTTT. Protein product: CASSEMVMSTDTQYF.

Comment on this clonotype: A far larger clone lies a single base away; this is likely a read error. The chain is built from TRBV10-2 and TRBJ2-7; TRBD2 might be the D (5 bases). The CDR3 consists of 12 residues. The V gene lost 6 bases and the J gene lost 0 bases, with 6 bases spanning the gap. Germline CDR1 and CDR2: WSHSY and SAAADI. The CDR3 coding sequence is TGCGCCAGCAGGAGGGCCTCCTACGAGCAGTACTTC. As protein: CASRRASYEQYF.

This clonotype occurred a few times. J is TRBJ2-7 and V is TRBV20-1; 10 bases agree with TRBD2. V trimming: 5 bases; J trimming: 0 bases; junction bases outside the gene matches: 10. Germline loops: CDR1 DFQATT, CDR2 SNEGSKA (reference sequence). The CDR3 has 16 residues. The CDR3 DNA sequence: TGCAGTGCTGGACAGCGGACTAGCGGATTCTCCTACGAGCAGTACTTC. Protein product: CSAGQRTSGFSYEQYF.

Ten or more counts support this clonotype. The chain links TRBV18 to TRBJ2-5; TRBD2 might be the D (5 bases). The CDR3 is made up of 14 amino acids. The V and J ends lost 7 bases and 5 bases respectively, with 17 bases between them. Germline V gene sequence: CDR1 KGHSH, CDR2 LQKENI. CDR3 sequence reads: CASYDDAPGETQYF. CDR3 nucleotide sequence: TGTGCCAGCTATGACGACGCCCCGGGGGAGACCCAGTACTTC.